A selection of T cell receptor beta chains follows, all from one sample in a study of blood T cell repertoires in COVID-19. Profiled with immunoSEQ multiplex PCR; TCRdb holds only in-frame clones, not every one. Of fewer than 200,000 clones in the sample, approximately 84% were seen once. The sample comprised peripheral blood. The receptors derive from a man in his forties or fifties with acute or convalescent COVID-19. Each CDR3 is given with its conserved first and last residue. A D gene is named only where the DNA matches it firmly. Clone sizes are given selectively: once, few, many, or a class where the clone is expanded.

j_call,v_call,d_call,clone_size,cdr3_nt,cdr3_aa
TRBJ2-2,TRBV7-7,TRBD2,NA,TGTGCTAGCAGCCCATCCGGGACTAATATCGCCACCGGGGAGCTGTTTTTT,CASSPSGTNIATGELFF
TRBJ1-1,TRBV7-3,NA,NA,TGTGCCAGCAGCTTAGAGCACAGCATGAACACTGAAGCTTTCTTT,CASSLEHSMNTEAFF
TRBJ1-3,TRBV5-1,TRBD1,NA,TGCGCCAGCAGCTCCGACAGGGGCTCTGGAAACACCATATATTTT,CASSSDRGSGNTIYF
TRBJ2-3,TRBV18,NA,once,TGTGCCAGCTCACCGGGTGGTTCGGGGTGGCGCACAGATACGCAGTATTTT,CASSPGGSGWRTDTQYF
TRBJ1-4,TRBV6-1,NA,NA,TGTGCCAGCAGTGAAAGAGGCAGGGGTAATGAAAAACTGTTTTTT,CASSERGRGNEKLFF
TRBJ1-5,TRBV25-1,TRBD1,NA,TGTGCCCGACGACAGGGATGCAATCAGCCCCAGCATTTT,CARRQGCNQPQHF
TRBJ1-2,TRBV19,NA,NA,TGTGCCAGTAGCCAGCGAGGACCTGGGGGCAACTATGGCTACACCTTC,CASSQRGPGGNYGYTF
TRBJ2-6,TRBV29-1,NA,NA,TGCAGCGTTGGGGCAGCCTACTCTGGGGCCAACGTCCTGACTTTC,CSVGAAYSGANVLTF
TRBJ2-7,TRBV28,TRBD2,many,TGTGCCAGCCAAGAGACTAGCGGGTGGTACGAGCAGTACTTC,CASQETSGWYEQYF
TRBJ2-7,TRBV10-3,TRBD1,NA,TGTGCCATCACCCGGACAGGGAGTGAGTACGAGCAGTACTTC,CAITRTGSEYEQYF
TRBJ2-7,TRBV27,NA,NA,TGTGCCAGCAGTCGCAGACTCACGGAGGTAGGGCAGTACTTC,CASSRRLTEVGQYF
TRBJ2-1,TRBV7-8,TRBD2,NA,TGTGCCAGCAGAAGGGGACTAGCGGGGAAAAATGAGCAGTTCTTC,CASRRGLAGKNEQFF
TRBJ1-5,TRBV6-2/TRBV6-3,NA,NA,TGTGCCAGCAGTTCCCGTCCCGGGTCCCAGCATTTT,CASSSRPGSQHF
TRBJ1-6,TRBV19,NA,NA,TGTGCCAGCGGGGATTACACTAATTCACCCCTCCACTTT,CASGDYTNSPLHF
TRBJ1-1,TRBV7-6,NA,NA,TGTGCCAGCAGCTTACCGGCGGGAGGCGGTGAAGCTTTCTTT,CASSLPAGGGEAFF
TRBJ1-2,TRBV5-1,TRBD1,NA,TGCGCCAGCAGCCCTGACAGGGAAGAGTATGGCTACACCTTC,CASSPDREEYGYTF
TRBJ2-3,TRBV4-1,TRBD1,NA,TGCGCCAGGAACCCGGGCGGACAGGGAACAGATACGCAGTATTTT,CARNPGGQGTDTQYF
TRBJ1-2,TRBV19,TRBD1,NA,TGTGCCAGTAGTCAAACGATCGACAGGGATCGGCGCTATGGCTACACCTTC,CASSQTIDRDRRYGYTF
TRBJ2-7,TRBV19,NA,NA,TGTGCCAGTAGTAGGCAACAGGGTAACGAGCAGTACTTC,CASSRQQGNEQYF
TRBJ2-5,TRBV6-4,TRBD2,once,TGTGCCAGCGGTAGCCGCGGGGGGGCCGTTCGTAAAGAGACCCAGTACTTC,CASGSRGGAVRKETQYF
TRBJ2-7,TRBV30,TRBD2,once,TGTGCCTACGGGAGGGGCTACGAGCAGTACTTC,CAYGRGYEQYF
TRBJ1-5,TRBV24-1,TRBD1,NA,TGTGCCAGGAGGGACAGAGAGCATTTT,CARRDREHF
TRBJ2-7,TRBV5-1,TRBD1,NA,TGCGCCAGCAGCTTACGACAGGGGCCCTACGAGCAGTACTTC,CASSLRQGPYEQYF
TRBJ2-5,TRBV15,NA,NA,TGTGCCACCAGCATGCCTATGGGGGGTTCGGAGACCCAGTACTTC,CATSMPMGGSETQYF
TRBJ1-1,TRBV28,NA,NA,TGTGCCAGCAGTTCGTGGACACCAGTCCTCGTCTTCTTT,CASSSWTPVLVFF
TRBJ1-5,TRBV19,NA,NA,TGTGCCAGTGCCGGGGAAAATCAGCCCCAGCATTTT,CASAGENQPQHF
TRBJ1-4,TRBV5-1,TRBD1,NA,TGCGCCAGCAGCGACGGACAGGGGGCTAGGAATGAAAAACTGTTTTTT,CASSDGQGARNEKLFF
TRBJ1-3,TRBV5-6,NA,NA,TGTGCCAGCAGCGTCGGGACATCCCCCTCTGGAAACACCATATATTTT,CASSVGTSPSGNTIYF
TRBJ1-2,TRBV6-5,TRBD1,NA,TGTGCCAGCAGAGGCCAGGGGGCTAACTATGGCTACACCTTC,CASRGQGANYGYTF
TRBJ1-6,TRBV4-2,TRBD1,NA,TGTGCCAGCAGCCAAGGCCGAGTCGGACAGGTCCTTTCACCCCTCCACTTT,CASSQGRVGQVLSPLHF
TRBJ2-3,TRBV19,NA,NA,TGTGCCAGTAGCCTAAGACAGGGAGGAATAGATACGCAGTATTTT,CASSLRQGGIDTQYF
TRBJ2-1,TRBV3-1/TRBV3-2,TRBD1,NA,TGTGCCAGCAAGCTCGGGACAGGGGGCTCCTACAATGAGCAGTTCTTC,CASKLGTGGSYNEQFF
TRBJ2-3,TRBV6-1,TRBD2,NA,TGTGCCAGCAGTGATCGGGGAGGGAGGAAATTCACAGATACGCAGTATTTT,CASSDRGGRKFTDTQYF
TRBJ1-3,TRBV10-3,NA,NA,TGTGCCATCAGTGGGACAGACTCTGGAAACACCATATATTTT,CAISGTDSGNTIYF
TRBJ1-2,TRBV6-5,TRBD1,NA,TGTGCCACCACACCGACAGGGGTGACCTATGGCTACACCTTC,CATTPTGVTYGYTF
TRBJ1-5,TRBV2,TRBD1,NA,TGTGCCAGCAGTGGGGACAGCTATAGCAATCAGCCCCAGCATTTT,CASSGDSYSNQPQHF
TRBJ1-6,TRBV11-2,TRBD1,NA,TGTGCCAGCAGCCTACTAGACAGGGTATCACCCCTCCACTTT,CASSLLDRVSPLHF
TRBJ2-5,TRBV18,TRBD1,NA,TGTGCCAGCTCACCGCGGACAGGTCGAGAGACCCAGTACTTC,CASSPRTGRETQYF
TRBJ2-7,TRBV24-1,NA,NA,TGTGCCACCAGTGATGCCAGCTCCTACGAGCAGTACTTC,CATSDASSYEQYF
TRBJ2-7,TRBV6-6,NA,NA,TGTGCCAGCAGTTACACAGGGAACGAGCAGTACTTC,CASSYTGNEQYF
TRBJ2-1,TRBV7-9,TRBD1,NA,TGTGCCAGCAGCTTAATGCGGGACAGGACTTTCAATGAGCAGTTCTTC,CASSLMRDRTFNEQFF
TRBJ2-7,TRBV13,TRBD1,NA,TGTGCCAGCAGCTTGACAGGGAATCTCCCCTTAAGCTCCTACGAGCAGTACTTC,CASSLTGNLPLSSYEQYF
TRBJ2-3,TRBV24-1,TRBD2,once,TGTGCCACCAGTGATCCGGGACTAGCGGGGGCGAGCACAGATACGCAGTATTTT,CATSDPGLAGASTDTQYF
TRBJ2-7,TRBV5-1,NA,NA,TGCGCCAGCAGCTTGGCCCTGGGCACCTTCTACGAGCAGTACTTC,CASSLALGTFYEQYF
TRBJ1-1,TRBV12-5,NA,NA,TGTGCTAGTGGTTTGGGGCGGGGGTTGACTGAAGCTTTCTTT,CASGLGRGLTEAFF
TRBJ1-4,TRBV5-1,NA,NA,TGCGCCAGCAGCTTGGCCTTCAATGAAAAACTGTTTTTT,CASSLAFNEKLFF
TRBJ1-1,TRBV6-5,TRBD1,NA,TGTGCCAGCAGCGTGGGACAGATGAACACTGAAGCTTTCTTT,CASSVGQMNTEAFF
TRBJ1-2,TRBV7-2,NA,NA,TGTGCCAGCAGCTTAGCGGATGGGGGCCGTAACTCTTACCCTTCTAACTATGGCTACACCTTC,CASSLADGGRNSYPSNYGYTF
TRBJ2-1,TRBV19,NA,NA,TGTGCCAGTAGTGTAGGGGCTTACAATGAGCAGTTCTTC,CASSVGAYNEQFF
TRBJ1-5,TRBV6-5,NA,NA,TGTGCCAGCAGTTCAGGGAATCAGCCCCAGCATTTT,CASSSGNQPQHF
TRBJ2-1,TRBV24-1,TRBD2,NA,TGTGCCACCAGTGAGTCCGGGACTAGCGTAGTCGATGAGCAGTTCTTC,CATSESGTSVVDEQFF
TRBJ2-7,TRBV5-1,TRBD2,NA,TGCGCCAGCAGCTCGGGACTAGCGGGGGGCCTCATCTTCGAGCAGTACTTC,CASSSGLAGGLIFEQYF
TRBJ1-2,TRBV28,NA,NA,TGTGCCAGCAGAGCCCCAGTAGGGAGAGGCTACACCTTC,CASRAPVGRGYTF
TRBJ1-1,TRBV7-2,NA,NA,TGTGCCAGCAGCTTAGCGCTCGGGGGAGCTTTCTTT,CASSLALGGAFF
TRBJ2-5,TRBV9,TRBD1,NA,TGTGCCAGCAGCGTATCCGGGACAGGGGTTGAAGAGACCCAGTACTTC,CASSVSGTGVEETQYF
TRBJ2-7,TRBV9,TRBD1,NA,TGTGCCAGCGGACAGGGCTACGAGCAGTACTTC,CASGQGYEQYF
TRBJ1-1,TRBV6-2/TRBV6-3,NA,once,TGTGCCAGCAGTTGGACAGCGAACACTGAAGCTTTCTTT,CASSWTANTEAFF
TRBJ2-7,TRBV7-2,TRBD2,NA,TGTGCCAGCAGCCTCAAGGGACTAGCCCAGGTCGAGCAGTACTTC,CASSLKGLAQVEQYF
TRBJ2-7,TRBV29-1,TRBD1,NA,TGCAGCGTTGGGCAGGGGGCCTACGAGCAGTACTTC,CSVGQGAYEQYF